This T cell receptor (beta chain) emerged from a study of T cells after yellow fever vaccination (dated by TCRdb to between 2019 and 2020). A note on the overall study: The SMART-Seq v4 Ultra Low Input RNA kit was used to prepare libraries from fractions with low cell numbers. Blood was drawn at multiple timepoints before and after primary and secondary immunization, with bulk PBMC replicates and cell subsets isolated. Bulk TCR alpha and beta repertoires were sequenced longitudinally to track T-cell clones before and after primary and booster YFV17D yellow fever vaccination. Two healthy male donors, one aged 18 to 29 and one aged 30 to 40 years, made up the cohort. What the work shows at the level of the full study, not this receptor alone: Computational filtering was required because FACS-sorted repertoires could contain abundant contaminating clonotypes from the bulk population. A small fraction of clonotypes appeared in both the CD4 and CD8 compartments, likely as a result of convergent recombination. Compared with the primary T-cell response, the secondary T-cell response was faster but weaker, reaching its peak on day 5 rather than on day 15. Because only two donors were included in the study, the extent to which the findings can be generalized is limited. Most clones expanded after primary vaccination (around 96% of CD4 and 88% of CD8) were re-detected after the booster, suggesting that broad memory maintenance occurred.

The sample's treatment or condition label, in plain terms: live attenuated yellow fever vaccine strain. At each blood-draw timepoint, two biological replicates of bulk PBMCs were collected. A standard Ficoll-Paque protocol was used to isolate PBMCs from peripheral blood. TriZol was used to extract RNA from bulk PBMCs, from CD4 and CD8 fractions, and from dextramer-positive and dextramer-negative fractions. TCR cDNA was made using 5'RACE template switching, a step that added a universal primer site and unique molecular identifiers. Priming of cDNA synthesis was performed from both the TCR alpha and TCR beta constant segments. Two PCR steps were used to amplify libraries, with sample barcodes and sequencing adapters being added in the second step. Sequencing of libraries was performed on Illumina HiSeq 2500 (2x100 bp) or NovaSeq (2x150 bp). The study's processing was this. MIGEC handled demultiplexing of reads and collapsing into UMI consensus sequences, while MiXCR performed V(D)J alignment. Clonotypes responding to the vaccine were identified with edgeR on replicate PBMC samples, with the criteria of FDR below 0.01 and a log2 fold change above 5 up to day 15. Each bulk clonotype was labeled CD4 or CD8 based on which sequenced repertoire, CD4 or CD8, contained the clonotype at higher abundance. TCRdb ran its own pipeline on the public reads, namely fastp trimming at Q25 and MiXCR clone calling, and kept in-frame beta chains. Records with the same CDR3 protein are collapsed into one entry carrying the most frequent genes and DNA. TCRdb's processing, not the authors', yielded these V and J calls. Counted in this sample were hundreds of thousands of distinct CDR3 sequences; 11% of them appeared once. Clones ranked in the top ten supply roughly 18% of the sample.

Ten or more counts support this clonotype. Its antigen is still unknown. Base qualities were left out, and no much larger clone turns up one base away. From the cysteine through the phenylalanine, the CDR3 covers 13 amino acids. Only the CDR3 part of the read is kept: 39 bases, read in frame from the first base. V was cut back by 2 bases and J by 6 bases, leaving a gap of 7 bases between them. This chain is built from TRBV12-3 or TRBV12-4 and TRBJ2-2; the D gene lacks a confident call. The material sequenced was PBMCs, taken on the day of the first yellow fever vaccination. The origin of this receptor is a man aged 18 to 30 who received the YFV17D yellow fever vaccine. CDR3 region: CASSLLSSGELFF. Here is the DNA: TGTGCCAGCAGTTTACTAAGTTCCGGGGAGCTGTTTTTT.